Below are 5 T cell receptor beta chains sequenced from a single sample in a study of beta chain features in type 1 diabetes. Reverse transcribing all isolated RNA meant expressed TCRB transcripts were sequenced. The assay was immunoSEQ multiplex PCR, and TCRdb's table has in-frame clones only and misses some. The sample shows about 330,000 clones, roughly 9.6% of them seen only once. The sample consisted of naive CD4+ T cells from blood. The source of these receptors is a woman in her 30s in good health.

V usage is TRBV4-3 and J usage is TRBJ2-4; D might be TRBD1 (7 bases). The CDR3 contains 13 residues. CDR1 is LGHNA and CDR2 is YSLEER in the germline V gene. V gave up 4 bases and J gave up 8 bases, with 12 bases separating them. CDR3 DNA sequence: TGCGCCAGCAGCCGAGACAGGGAGGACATTCAGTACTTC. Its translation is CASSRDREDIQYF.

This clone turned up a few times. The CDR3 DNA sequence: TGTGCCAGCAGCAAAAATAGGCTAGCGGGAGTCTACGAGCAGTACTTC. Translated: CASSKNRLAGVYEQYF. The chain uses TRBV21-1 and TRBJ2-7; the table's TRBD2 call for D was not verified on the DNA. TRBV21-1 is a pseudogene segment. This CDR3 region has 16 residues.

This clone was picked up a small number of times. V is TRBV27 and J is TRBJ2-7; 14 positions match TRBD2. CDR1 is MNHEY, CDR2 SMNVEV, per germline (reference sequence). This CDR3 spans 14 amino acids. V lost 5 bases, J lost 12 bases, and 9 bases stayed unmatched. The CDR3 bases are TGTGCCAGCAGTCGCACCCGGACTAGCGGGAGGTTGTACTTC. Amino acids: CASSRTRTSGRLYF.

This clone has more than one count but fewer than ten. The chain recombines TRBV27 with TRBJ2-7, with 10 nucleotides matching TRBD2. The CDR3 spans 15 residues. The germline V gene has CDR1 MNHEY and CDR2 SMNVEV (reference sequence). V shed 3 bases and J 0 bases; nucleotides not matched to a gene: 2. The CDR3 DNA reads as TGTGCCAGCAGTTTCTCTAGCGGGAGCTCCTACGAGCAGTACTTC. The encoded protein is CASSFSSGSSYEQYF.

This clone has a handful of counts. The CDR3 nucleotides read TGCGCCAGCAGCCCTCGGGACAGGGGGCGTTACGGCTACACCTTC. Translation gives CASSPRDRGRYGYTF. J is TRBJ1-2 and V is TRBV4-3; TRBD1 aligns across 12 bases. V dropped 4 bases and J dropped 8; count of bases not matched to a gene: 8. The CDR3 length is 15 residues. From germline, CDR1 is LGHNA and CDR2 YSLEER.